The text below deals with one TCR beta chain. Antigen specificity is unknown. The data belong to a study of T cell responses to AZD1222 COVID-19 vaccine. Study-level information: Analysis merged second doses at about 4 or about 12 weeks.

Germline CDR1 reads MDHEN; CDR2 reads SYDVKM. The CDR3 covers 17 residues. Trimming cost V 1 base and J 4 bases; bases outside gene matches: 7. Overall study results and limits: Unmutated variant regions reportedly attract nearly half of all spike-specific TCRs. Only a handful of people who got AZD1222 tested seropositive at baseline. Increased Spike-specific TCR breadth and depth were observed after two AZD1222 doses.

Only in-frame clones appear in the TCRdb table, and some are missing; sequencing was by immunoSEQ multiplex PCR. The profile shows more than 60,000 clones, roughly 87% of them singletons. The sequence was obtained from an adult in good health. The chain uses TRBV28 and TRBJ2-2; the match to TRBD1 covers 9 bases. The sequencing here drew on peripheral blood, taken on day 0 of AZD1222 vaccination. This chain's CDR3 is CASSLSGTGWVTGELFF. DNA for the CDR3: TGTGCCAGCAGTTTATCCGGGACAGGGTGGGTCACCGGGGAGCTGTTTTTT.